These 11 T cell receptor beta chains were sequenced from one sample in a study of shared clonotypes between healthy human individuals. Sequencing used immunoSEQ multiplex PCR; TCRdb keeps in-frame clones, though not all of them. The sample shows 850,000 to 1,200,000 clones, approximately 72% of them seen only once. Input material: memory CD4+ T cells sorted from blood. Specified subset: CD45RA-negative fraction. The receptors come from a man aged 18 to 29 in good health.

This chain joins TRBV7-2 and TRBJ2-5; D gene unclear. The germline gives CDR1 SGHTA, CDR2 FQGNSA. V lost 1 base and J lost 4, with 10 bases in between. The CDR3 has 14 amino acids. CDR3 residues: CASSLGRVLETQYF. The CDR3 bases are TGTGCCAGCAGCTTAGGCCGAGTACTAGAGACCCAGTACTTC. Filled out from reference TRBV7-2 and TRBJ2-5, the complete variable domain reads GAGVSQSPSNKVTEKGKDVELRCDPISGHTALYWYRQSLGQGLEFLIYFQGNSAPDKSGLPSDRFSAERTGGSVSTLTIQRTQQEDSAVYLCASSLGRVLETQYFGPGTRLLVL.

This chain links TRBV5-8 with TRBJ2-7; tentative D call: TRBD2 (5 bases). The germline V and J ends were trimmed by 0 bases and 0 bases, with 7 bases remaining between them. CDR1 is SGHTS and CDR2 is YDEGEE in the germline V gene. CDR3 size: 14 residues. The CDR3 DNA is TGTGCCAGCAGCTTGGGTAGCGTCTCCTACGAGCAGTACTTC. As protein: CASSLGSVSYEQYF.

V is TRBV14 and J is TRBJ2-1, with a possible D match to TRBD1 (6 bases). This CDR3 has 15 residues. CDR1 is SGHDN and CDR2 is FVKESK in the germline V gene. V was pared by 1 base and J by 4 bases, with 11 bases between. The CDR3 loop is CASSQVGARYNEQFF. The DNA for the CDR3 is TGTGCCAGCAGCCAAGTGGGGGCCCGGTACAATGAGCAGTTCTTC. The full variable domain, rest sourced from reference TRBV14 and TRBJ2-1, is EAGVTQFPSHSVIEKGQTVTLRCDPISGHDNLYWYRRVMGKEIKFLLHFVKESKQDESGMPNNRFLAERTGGTYSTLKVQPAELEDSGVYFCASSQVGARYNEQFFGPGTRLTVL.

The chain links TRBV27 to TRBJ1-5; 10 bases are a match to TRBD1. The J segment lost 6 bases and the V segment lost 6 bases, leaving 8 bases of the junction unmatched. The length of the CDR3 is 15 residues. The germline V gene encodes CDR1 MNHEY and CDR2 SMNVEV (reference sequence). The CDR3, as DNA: TGTGCCAGCAGGAAGACAGGGGGCATCGGTCAGCCCCAGCATTTT. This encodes CASRKTGGIGQPQHF.

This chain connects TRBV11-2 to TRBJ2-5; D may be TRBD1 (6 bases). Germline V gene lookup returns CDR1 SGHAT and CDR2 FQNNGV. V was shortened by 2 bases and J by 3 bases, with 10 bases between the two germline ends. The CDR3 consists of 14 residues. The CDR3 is CASSLSNREETQYF. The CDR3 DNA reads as TGTGCCAGCAGCTTATCCAACAGGGAAGAGACCCAGTACTTC.

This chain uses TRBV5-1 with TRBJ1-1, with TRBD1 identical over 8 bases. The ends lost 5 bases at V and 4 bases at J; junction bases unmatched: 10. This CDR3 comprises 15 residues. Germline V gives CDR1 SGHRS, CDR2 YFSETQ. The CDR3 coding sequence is TGCGCCAGCAGTCAATCAACAGGGGGTGGCACTGAAGCTTTCTTT. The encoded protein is CASSQSTGGGTEAFF.

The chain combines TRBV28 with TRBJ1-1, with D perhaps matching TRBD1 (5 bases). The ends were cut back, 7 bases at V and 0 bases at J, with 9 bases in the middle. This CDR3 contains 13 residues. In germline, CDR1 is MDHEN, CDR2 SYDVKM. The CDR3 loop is CASKGQMNTEAFF. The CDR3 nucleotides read TGTGCCAGCAAAGGACAAATGAACACTGAAGCTTTCTTT.

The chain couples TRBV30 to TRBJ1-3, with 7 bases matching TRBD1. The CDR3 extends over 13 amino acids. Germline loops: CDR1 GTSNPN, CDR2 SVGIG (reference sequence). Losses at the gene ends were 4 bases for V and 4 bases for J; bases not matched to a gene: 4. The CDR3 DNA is TGTGCCTGGAAATTGACAGGGGGAAACACCATATATTTT. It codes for CAWKLTGGNTIYF.

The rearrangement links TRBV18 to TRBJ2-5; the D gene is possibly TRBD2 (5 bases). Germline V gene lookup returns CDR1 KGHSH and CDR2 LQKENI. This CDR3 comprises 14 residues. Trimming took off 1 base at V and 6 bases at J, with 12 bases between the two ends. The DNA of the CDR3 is TGTGCCAGCTCACCACAGGGAGATGGAAAGACCCAGTACTTC. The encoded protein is CASSPQGDGKTQYF.

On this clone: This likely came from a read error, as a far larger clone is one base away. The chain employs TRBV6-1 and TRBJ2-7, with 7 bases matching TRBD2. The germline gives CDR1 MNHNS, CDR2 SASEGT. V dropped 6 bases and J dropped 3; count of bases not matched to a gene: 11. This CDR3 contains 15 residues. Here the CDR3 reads CASRAGIEVVYEQYF. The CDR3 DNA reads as TGTGCCAGCAGAGCGGGGATTGAAGTAGTCTACGAGCAGTACTTC.

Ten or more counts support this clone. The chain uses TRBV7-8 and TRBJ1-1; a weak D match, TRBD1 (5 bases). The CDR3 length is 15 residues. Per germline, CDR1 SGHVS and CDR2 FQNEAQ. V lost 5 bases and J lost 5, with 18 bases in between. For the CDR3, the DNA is TGTGCCAGCAGCCCGCAACGGGGCGTGGCAACTGAAGCTTTCTTT. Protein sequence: CASSPQRGVATEAFF.